The next 12 T cell receptor beta chains were all read from a single sample in a study of identifying expanded T cells in peripheral blood. TCRdb keeps only in-frame clones here, not all; method: immunoSEQ multiplex PCR. The table includes tens of thousands of clones, 84% detected once. The sample comprised blood. These receptors all come from a person aged 18 to 70 in good health.

The V gene is TRBV19, the J gene TRBJ1-3; 7 bases align to TRBD1. The germline V gene has CDR1 LNHDA and CDR2 SQIVND (reference sequence). Trimming removed 9 bases from V and 3 bases from J; junction bases left unmatched: 8. The CDR3 is 14 residues long. CDR3 amino acids: CARRQGRGGNTIYF. In DNA, the CDR3 is TGTGCCAGAAGACAGGGTAGAGGTGGAAACACCATATATTTT. Full variable domain (remainder filled in from reference TRBV19 and TRBJ1-3): DGGITQSPKYLFRKEGQNVTLSCEQNLNHDAMYWYRQDPGQGLRLIYYSQIVNDFQKGDIAEGYSVSREKKESFPLTVTSAQKNPTAFYLCARRQGRGGNTIYFGEGSWLTVV.

V usage is TRBV4-2 and J usage is TRBJ1-5; no reliable D call. This CDR3 spans 16 amino acids. V was shortened by 1 base and J by 6 bases, with 16 bases between the two germline ends. Germline CDR1 reads LGHNA; CDR2 reads YNFKEQ. The CDR3 here is CASSQGFAGELQPQHF. The CDR3 bases are TGTGCCAGCAGCCAAGGTTTTGCGGGAGAACTTCAGCCCCAGCATTTT.

This clone was seen just once. The chain couples TRBV5-6 to TRBJ2-1; 7 bases match TRBD1. J lost 9 bases, V lost 0 bases, and 6 bases had no gene match. Germline assignment: CDR1 SGHDT and CDR2 YYEEEE. The CDR3 runs to 14 residues. CDR3 sequence reads: CASSLVLGGLEQFF. In DNA form, the CDR3 reads TGTGCCAGCAGCTTGGTTTTAGGGGGCCTTGAGCAGTTCTTC.

The CDR3 coding sequence is TGTGCCAGCAGCGCCCCCGGGGGCTTGGTCGGCGAGCAGTACTTC. Protein: CASSAPGGLVGEQYF. The V call is TRBV5-6, the J call TRBJ2-7, with D possibly being TRBD1 or TRBD2 (6 bases each). This CDR3 is 15 amino acids long. V was cut by 4 bases and J by 6 bases, with 20 bases left in between. In germline, CDR1 is SGHDT, CDR2 YYEEEE.

This clone was counted a single time. The chain uses TRBV5-5 and TRBJ2-3; tentative D call: TRBD2 (8 bases). The ends were cut back, 0 bases at V and 9 bases at J, with 17 bases in the middle. CDR1 and CDR2 (germline): SGHKS, YYEKEE (reference sequence). The CDR3 totals 15 residues. The CDR3 sequence is CASSLAGQASGTQYF. CDR3 bases: TGTGCCAGCAGCTTGGCCGGACAGGCTAGCGGGACGCAGTATTTT. Variable domain in full (rest from reference TRBV5-5 and TRBJ2-3): DAGVTQSPTHLIKTRGQQVTLRCSPISGHKSVSWYQQVLGQGPQFIFQYYEKEERGRGNFPDRFSARQFPNYSSELNVNALLLGDSALYLCASSLAGQASGTQYFGPGTRLTVL.

V and J are TRBV5-1 and TRBJ2-6, with 9 bases aligning to TRBD1. Germline V lookup: CDR1 SGHRS, CDR2 YFSETQ. The trim removed 8 bases at V and 2 bases at J, leaving 8 bases unmatched. The CDR3 length is 16 residues. CDR3 sequence (DNA): TGCGCCAGTCGGACAGGGGATAATACTGGGGCCAACGTCCTGACTTTC. The encoded protein is CASRTGDNTGANVLTF.

This clone was seen a handful of times. The CDR3 coding sequence is TGTGCCAGTAGTGAAAGTTCCGGGTTGGGCAATCAGCCCCAGCATTTT. Translation gives CASSESSGLGNQPQHF. The rearrangement links TRBV19 to TRBJ1-5; D is unresolved. CDR3 length: 16 residues. Germline V CDR1 and CDR2: LNHDA, SQIVND (reference sequence). Trimming shortened V by 5 bases and J by 2 bases, and 16 bases separated the two germline ends.

This chain uses TRBV6-1 with TRBJ2-2; weak D call: TRBD2 (5 bases). CDR3 length equals 16 residues. Germline V CDR1 and CDR2: MNHNS, SASEGT. The V gene lost 0 bases and the J gene lost 6 bases, with 14 bases spanning the gap. The CDR3 reads CASSEASLAVSGELFF. DNA for the CDR3: TGTGCCAGCAGTGAAGCAAGCCTAGCCGTGTCCGGGGAGCTGTTTTTT.

This chain joins TRBV7-9 and TRBJ1-2; weak D call: TRBD1 (5 bases). Trimming took 1 base from V and 9 from J, leaving 18 bases between them. Per germline, CDR1 SEHNR and CDR2 FQNEAQ (reference sequence). The CDR3 has 15 residues. The CDR3 loop reads CASSLGGGEGRSYTF. CDR3 nucleotide sequence: TGTGCCAGCAGCTTAGGCGGAGGGGAAGGAAGGAGCTACACCTTC.

In this sample, this clone turned up once. V and J are TRBV4-3 and TRBJ2-1; 9 bases fit TRBD2. J lost 4 bases, V lost 0 bases, and 4 bases had no gene match. Germline assignment: CDR1 LGHNA and CDR2 YSLEER. The CDR3 runs 16 residues. The CDR3 DNA is TGCGCCAGCAGCCAAGATGCTAGCGGGGTTTACAATGAGCAGTTCTTC. Amino acids: CASSQDASGVYNEQFF.

CDR3 DNA: TGTGCCAGCAGCCCAGCGGGAGCCAGCTACGAGCAGTACTTC. This encodes CASSPAGASYEQYF. The rearrangement links TRBV5-4 to TRBJ2-7, with 8 bases that match TRBD2. Germline V CDR1 and CDR2: SGHNT, YYREEE (reference sequence). Trimming at V came to 4 bases and at J to 3 bases, leaving 6 bases not matched to a gene. The CDR3 sequence is 14 residues long.

The rearrangement joins TRBV7-9 to TRBJ2-5; D tentatively reads TRBD1 or TRBD2 (5 bases each). CDR3 length: 13 amino acids. Trimming stripped 1 base from V and 5 bases from J, with 8 bases between. Germline lookup yields CDR1 SEHNR and CDR2 FQNEAQ (reference sequence). The CDR3 DNA reads TGTGCCAGCAGCTTAGGGGGGTCGGAGACCCAGTACTTC. Protein: CASSLGGSETQYF.